This T cell receptor (beta chain) emerged from a study of radiation and T cells in renal cell carcinoma. Study-level findings and limits: From baseline, blood top tumor clonotypes peaked at 2 weeks post-radiation. No pretreatment tumor biopsies were available for baseline clonotypes.

The time point is: blood 4 weeks post-SBRT, at nephrectomy. Treatment defined: 15 Gy SBRT to primary tumor, nephrectomy 4 weeks later. Nephrectomy followed 15 Gy stereotactic body radiation by 4 weeks. Blood was sampled at baseline, 2 weeks and 4 weeks after SBRT. Germline values: CDR1 MNHNS, CDR2 SASEGT. This CDR3 region has 15 residues. V lost 5 bases to trimming and J lost 5 bases, with 16 bases between them. The table lists this clone with a few counts. Its antigen is as yet unknown. Assay: immunoSEQ multiplex PCR; the TCRdb copy retains only in-frame clones and omits some. The sample shows roughly 160,000 clones, roughly nine tenths of them seen only once.

This sequence was found in a woman in her forties or fifties with renal cell carcinoma. The sample in question was blood, obtained from a patient whose treatment included radiotherapy and nephrectomy. The chain combines TRBV6-1 with TRBJ1-5; possible D gene TRBD1, 6 bases. DNA of the CDR3: TGTGCCAGCAGTCACCGGGACACAGGCGATCAGCCCCAGCATTTT. Translating it yields CASSHRDTGDQPQHF.